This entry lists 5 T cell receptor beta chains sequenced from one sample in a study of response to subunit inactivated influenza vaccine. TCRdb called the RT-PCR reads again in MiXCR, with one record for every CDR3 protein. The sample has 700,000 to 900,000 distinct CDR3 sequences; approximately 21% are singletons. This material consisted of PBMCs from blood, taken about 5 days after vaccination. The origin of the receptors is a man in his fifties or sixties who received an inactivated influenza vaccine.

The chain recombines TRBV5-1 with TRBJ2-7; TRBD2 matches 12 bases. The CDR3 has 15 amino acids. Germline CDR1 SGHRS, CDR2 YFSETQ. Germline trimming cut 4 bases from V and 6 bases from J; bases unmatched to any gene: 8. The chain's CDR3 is CASSPPSGRVSEQYF. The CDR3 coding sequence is TGCGCCAGCAGCCCCCCTAGCGGGAGGGTGAGCGAGCAGTACTTC.

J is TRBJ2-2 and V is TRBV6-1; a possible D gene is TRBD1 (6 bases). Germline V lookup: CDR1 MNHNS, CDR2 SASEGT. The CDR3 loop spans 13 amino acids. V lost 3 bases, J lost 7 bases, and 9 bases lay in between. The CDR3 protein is CASSDRGYGELFF. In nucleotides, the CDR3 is TGTGCCAGCAGTGACAGGGGATACGGGGAGCTGTTTTTT.

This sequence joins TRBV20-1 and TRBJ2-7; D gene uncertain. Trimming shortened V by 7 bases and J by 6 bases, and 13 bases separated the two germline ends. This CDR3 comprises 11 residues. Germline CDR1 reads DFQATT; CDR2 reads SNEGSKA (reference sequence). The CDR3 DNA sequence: TGCAGTGGGAAACAAGCGACCGAGCAGTACTTC. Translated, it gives CSGKQATEQYF.

The DNA for the CDR3 is TGTGCCAGCAGTGAAGTGACTGAGCAGTTCTTC. Its protein is CASSEVTEQFF. This sequence joins TRBV6-1 and TRBJ2-1; D is unclear. Germline V gene data show CDR1 as MNHNS and CDR2 as SASEGT. Trimming took off 1 base at V and 9 bases at J, with 4 bases between the two ends. The CDR3 is made up of 11 amino acids.

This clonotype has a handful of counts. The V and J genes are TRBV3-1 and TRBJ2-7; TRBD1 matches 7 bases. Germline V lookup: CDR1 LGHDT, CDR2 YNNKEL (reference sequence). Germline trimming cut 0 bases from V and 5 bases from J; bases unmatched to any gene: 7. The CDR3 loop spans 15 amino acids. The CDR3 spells CASSQDSQGFNEQYF. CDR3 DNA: TGTGCCAGCAGCCAAGATTCACAGGGGTTCAACGAGCAGTACTTC.